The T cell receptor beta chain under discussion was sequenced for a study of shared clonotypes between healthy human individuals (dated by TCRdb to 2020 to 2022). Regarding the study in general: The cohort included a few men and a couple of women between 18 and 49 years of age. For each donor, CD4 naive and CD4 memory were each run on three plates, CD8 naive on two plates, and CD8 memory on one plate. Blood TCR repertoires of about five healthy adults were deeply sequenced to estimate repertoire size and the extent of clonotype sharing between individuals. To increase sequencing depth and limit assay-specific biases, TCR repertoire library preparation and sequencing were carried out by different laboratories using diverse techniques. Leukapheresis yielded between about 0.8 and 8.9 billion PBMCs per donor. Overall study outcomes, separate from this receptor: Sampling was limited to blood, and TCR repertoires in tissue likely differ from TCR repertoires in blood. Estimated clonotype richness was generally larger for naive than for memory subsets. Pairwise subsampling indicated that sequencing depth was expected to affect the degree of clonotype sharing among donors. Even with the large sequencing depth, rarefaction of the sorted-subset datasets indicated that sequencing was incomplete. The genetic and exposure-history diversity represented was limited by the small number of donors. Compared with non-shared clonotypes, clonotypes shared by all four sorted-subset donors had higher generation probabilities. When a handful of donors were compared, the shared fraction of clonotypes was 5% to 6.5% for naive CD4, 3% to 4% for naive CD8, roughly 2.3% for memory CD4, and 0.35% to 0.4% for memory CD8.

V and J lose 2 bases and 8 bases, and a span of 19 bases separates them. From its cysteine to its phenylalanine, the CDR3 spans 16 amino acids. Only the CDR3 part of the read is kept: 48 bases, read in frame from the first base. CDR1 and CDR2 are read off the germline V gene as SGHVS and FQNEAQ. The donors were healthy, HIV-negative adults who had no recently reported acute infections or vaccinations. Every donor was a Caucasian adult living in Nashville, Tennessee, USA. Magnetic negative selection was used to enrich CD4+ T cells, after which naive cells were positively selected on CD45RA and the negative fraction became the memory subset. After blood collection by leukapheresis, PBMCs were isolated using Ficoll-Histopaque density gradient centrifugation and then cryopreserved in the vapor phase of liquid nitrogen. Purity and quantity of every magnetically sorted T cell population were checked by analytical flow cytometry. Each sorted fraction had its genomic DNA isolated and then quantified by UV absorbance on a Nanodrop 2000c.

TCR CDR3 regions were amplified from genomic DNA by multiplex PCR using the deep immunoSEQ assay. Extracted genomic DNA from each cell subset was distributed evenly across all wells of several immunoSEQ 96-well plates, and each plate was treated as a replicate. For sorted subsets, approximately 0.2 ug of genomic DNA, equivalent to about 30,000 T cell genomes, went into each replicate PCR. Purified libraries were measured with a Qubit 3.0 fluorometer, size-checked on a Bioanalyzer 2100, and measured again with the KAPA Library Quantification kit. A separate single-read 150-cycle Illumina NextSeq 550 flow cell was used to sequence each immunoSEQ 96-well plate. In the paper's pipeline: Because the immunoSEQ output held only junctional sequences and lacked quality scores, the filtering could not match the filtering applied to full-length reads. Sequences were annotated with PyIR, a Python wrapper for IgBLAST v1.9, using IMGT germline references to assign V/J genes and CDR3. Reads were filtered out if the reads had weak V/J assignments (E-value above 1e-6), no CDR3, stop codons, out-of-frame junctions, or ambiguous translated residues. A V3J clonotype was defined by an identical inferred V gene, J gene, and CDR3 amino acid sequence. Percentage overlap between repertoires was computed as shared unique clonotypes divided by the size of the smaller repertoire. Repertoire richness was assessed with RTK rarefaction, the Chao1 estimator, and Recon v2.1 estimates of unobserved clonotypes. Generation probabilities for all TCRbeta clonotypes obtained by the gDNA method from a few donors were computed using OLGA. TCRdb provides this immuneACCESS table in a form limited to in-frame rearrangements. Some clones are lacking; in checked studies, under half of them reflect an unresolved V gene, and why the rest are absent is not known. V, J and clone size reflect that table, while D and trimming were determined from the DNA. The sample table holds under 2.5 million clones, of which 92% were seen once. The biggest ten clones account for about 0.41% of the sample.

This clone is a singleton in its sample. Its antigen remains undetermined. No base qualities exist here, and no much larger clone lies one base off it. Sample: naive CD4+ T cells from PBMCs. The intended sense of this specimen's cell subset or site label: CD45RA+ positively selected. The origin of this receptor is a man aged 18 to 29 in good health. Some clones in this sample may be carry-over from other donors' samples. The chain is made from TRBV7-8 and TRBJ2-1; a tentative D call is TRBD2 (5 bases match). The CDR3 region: CASSLRGLPPGDEQFF. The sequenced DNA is TGTGCCAGCAGCTTAAGAGGGCTACCTCCCGGGGATGAGCAGTTCTTC. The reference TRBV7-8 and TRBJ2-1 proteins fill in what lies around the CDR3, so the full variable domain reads GAGVSQSPRYKVAKRGQDVALRCDPISGHVSLFWYQQALGQGPEFLTYFQNEAQLDKSGLPSDRFFAERPEGSVSTLKIQRTQQEDSAVYLCASSLRGLPPGDEQFFGPGTRLTVL.